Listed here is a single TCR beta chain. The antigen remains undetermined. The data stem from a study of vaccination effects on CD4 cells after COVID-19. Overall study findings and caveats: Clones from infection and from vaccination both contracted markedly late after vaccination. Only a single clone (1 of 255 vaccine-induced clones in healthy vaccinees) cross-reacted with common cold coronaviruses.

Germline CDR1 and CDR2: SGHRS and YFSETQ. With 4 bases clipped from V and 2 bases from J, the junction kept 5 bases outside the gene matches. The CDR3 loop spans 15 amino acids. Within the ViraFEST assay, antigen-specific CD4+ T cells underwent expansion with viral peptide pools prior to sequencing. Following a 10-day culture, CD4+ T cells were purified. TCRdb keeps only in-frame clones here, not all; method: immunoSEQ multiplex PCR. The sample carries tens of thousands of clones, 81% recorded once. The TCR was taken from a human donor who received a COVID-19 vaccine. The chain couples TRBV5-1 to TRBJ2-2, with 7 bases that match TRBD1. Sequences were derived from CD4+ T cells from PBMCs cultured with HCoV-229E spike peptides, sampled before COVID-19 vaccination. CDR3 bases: TGCGCCAGCAGCGGTACAGGGGTAAACACCGGGGAGCTGTTTTTT. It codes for CASSGTGVNTGELFF.